By share, the clone carrying this T cell receptor (beta chain) counts as medium-sized. The data originate from a study of technical replicates of blood from a handful of donors. The method was immunoSEQ multiplex PCR; TCRdb's version includes in-frame clones alone and lacks a portion of them. Among around 60,000 clones, approximately 92% were seen once, and the ten largest hold about 4.6%. Losses at the gene ends were 2 bases for V and 8 bases for J; bases not matched to a gene: 8. The CDR3 sequence is 14 residues long. Per the germline V gene, CDR1 is SGHTA and CDR2 is FQGTGA. The receptor comes from a human donor in good health. Some clones in this sample may be carry-over from other donors' samples. The rearrangement uses TRBV7-3 and TRBJ1-2; 7 nucleotides line up with TRBD1. Material for sequencing was PBMCs. Here the CDR3 reads CASSLYRRGKGYTF. In DNA form, the CDR3 reads TGTGCCAGCAGCTTATATCGCAGGGGGAAAGGCTACACCTTC.